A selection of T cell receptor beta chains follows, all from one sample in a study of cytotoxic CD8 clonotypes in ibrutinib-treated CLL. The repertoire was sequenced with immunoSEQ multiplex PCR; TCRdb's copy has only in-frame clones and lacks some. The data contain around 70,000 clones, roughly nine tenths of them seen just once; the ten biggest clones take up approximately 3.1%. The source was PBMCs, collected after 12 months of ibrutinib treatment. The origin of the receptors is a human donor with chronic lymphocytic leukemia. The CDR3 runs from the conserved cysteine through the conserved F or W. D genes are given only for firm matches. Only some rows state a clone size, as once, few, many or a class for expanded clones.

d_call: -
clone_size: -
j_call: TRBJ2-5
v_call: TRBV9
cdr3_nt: TGTGCCAGCAGCGCTGGGGGCGGGGGCCAAGAGACCCAGTACTTC
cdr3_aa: CASSAGGGGQETQYF

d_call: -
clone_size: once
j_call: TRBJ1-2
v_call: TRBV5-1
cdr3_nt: TGCGCCAGCAGCTTGGAGGGGGGTGGCTACACCTTC
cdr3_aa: CASSLEGGGYTF

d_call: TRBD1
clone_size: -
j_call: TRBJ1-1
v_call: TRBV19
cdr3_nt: TGTGCCAGTAGTTTTGGACAGGGACTTAACACTGAAGCTTTCTTT
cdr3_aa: CASSFGQGLNTEAFF

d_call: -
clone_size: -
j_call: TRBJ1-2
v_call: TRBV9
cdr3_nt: TGTGCCAGCAGCGTAGAAACAGCGAACTATGGCTACACCTTC
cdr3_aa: CASSVETANYGYTF

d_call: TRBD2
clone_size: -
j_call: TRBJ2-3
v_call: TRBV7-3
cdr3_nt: TGTGCCAGCAGCAGTAGCGGGAGGGCCACAGATACGCAGTATTTT
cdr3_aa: CASSSSGRATDTQYF

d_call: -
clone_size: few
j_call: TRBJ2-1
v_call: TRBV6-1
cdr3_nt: TGTGCCAGCAGGGAGGGTGGACCGAACAATGAGCAGTTCTTC
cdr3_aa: CASREGGPNNEQFF

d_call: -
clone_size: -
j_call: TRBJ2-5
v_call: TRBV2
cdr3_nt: TGTGCCAGCCAGAACCGGCCTGGGACCCAGTACTTC
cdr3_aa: CASQNRPGTQYF

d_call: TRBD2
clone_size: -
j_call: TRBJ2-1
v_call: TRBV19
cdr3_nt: TGTGCCAGTAGTACCCGAGGGACTAGCGGACGGAATGAGCAGTTCTTC
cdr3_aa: CASSTRGTSGRNEQFF

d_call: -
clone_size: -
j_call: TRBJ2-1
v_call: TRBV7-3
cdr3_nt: TGTGCCAGCAGCTCGACTAGGGGTAACAATGAGCAGTTCTTC
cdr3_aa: CASSSTRGNNEQFF

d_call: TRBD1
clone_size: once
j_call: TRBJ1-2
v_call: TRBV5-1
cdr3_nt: TGCGCCAGCAGCGCACCGGACAGGGTTTTCGGCTACACCTTC
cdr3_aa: CASSAPDRVFGYTF

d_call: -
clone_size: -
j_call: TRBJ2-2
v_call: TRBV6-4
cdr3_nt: TGTGCCAGCAAAGAGGGCGCGGACACCGGGGAGCTGTTTTTT
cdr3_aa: CASKEGADTGELFF

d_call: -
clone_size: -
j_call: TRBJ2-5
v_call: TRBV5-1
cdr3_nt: TGCGCCAGCAGCCTAAATACAGGGAGAGAGACCCAGTACTTC
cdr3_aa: CASSLNTGRETQYF

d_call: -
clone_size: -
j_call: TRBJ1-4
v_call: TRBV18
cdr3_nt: TGTGCCAGCTCACCACCGAGATCAAGGGAGGATGAAAAACTGTTTTTT
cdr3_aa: CASSPPRSREDEKLFF

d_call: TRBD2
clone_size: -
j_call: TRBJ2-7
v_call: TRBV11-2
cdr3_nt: TGTGCCAGCAGCCCCGGGACTAGCGGTGACTACGAGCAGTACTTC
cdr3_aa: CASSPGTSGDYEQYF

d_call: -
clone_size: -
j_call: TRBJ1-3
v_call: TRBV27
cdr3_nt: TGTGCCAGCAGTTCGACGACAGGCCCCTCTGGAAACACCATATATTTT
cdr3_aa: CASSSTTGPSGNTIYF

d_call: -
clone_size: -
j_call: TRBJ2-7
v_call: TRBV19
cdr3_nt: TGTGCCAGTAGTCCGACAGCGACCTACGAGCAGTACTTC
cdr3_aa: CASSPTATYEQYF

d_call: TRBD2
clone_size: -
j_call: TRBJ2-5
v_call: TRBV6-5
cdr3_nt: TGTGCCAGCAGTTACTCGTACTCTAGCGGGAAGGAGACCCAGTACTTC
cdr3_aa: CASSYSYSSGKETQYF

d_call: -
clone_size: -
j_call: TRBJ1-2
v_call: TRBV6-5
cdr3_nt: TGTGCCAGCAGAAGATCGGGTTATAACTATGGCTACACCTTC
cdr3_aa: CASRRSGYNYGYTF

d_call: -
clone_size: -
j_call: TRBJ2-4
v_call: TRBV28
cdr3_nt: TGTGCCAGCAGTACCCCGTCGACGTTTTATATTCAGTACTTC
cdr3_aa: CASSTPSTFYIQYF

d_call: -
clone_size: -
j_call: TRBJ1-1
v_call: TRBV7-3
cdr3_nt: TGTGCCAGCAGCTCGACCGTGGATACTGAAGCTTTCTTT
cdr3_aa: CASSSTVDTEAFF

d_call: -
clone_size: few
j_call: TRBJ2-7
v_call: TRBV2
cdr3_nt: TGTGCCAGCAGTGACACCGACTACGAGCAGTACTTC
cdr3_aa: CASSDTDYEQYF

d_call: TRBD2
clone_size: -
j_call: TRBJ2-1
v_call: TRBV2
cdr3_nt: TGTGCCAGCAGTGTAGAAGCGGGAGGGAATGAGCAGTTCTTC
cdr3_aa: CASSVEAGGNEQFF

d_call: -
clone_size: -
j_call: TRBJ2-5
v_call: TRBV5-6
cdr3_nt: TGTGCCAGCAGCTTGGCCGCAGGTGGAAGCCAAGAGACCCAGTACTTC
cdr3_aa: CASSLAAGGSQETQYF

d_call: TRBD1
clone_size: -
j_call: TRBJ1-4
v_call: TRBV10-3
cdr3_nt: TGTGCCATCAGTTGGACAGGGGCGGATGAAAAACTGTTTTTT
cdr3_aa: CAISWTGADEKLFF

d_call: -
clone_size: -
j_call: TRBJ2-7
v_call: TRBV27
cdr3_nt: TGTGCCAGCAGTTTAAGCCAGGCTGATTCCTACGAGCAGTACTTC
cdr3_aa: CASSLSQADSYEQYF

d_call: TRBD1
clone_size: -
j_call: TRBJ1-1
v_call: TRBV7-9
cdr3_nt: TGTGCCAGCAGCCCACCACCTCGGACAGGGGGCCTAGGGGGGGCTTTCTTT
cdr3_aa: CASSPPPRTGGLGGAFF

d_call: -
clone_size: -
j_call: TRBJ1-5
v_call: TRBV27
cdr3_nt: TGTGCCAGCAGTTTGTCGGGGGATCAGCCCCAGCATTTT
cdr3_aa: CASSLSGDQPQHF

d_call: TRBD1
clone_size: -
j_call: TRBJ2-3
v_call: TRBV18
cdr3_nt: TGTGCCAGCTCACCACGCCAGGGACAGGGGATAAGCACAGATACGCAGTATTTT
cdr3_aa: CASSPRQGQGISTDTQYF

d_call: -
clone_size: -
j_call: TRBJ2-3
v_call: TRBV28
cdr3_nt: TGTGCCAGCAGTCCGCGGGACAGCGAGGGTTTT
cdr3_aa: CASSPRDSEGF

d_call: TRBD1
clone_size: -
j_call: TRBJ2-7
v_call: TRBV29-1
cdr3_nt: TGCAGCGTTGAAAAGCCGGGACAGGGTTCCCACGAGCAGTACTTC
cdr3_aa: CSVEKPGQGSHEQYF

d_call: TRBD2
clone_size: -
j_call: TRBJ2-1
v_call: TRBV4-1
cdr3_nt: TGCGCCAGCAGCCAAGTATTGTCGGCTAGCGGGACGGATGAGCAGTTCTTC
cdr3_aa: CASSQVLSASGTDEQFF

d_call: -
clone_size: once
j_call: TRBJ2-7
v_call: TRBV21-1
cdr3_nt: TGTGCCAGCAGCAAGGGCAGGGCGAGGTCCGCCTACGAGCAGTACTTC
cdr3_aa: CASSKGRARSAYEQYF

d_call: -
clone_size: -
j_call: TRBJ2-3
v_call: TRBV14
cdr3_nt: TGTGCCAGCAGCCTTGCTCCGGGTACGCAGTATTTT
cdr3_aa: CASSLAPGTQYF

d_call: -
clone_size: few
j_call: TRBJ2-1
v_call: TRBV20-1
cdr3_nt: TGCAGTGCTCTTTACAATGAGCAGTTCTTC
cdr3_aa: CSALYNEQFF

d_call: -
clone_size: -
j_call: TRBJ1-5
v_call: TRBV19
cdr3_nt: TGTGCCAGTAGTACCCGAGTGGGTCGGGGCAATCAGCCCCAGCATTTT
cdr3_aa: CASSTRVGRGNQPQHF

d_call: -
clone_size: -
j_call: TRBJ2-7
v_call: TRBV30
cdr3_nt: TGTGCCTGGAGTGTATTTACTAGCAGTACCTACGAGCAGTACTTC
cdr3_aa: CAWSVFTSSTYEQYF

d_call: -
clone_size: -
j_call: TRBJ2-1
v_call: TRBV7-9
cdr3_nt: TGTGCCAGCAGCCCCAGGGACAATGAGCAGTTCTTC
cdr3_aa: CASSPRDNEQFF

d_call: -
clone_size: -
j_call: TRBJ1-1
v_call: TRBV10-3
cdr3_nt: TGTGCCATCCTAAGCGGGGGCGCGAACGCTGAAGCTTTCTTT
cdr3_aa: CAILSGGANAEAFF

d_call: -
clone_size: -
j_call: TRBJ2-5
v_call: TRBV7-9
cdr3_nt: TGTGCCAGCAGCTTAGGGCGGAGCCAAGAGACCCAGTACTTC
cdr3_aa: CASSLGRSQETQYF

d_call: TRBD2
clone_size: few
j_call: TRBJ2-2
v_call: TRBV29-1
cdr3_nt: TGCAGCGTTGACGGCGGGAGTGGAGCCGGGGAGCTGTTTTTT
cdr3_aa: CSVDGGSGAGELFF

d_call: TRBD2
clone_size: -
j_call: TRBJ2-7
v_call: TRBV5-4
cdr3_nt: TGTGCCAGCAGCCAAGTATTCCGACTAGCGGGAGGGAGGGGCTACGAGCAGTACTTC
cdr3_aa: CASSQVFRLAGGRGYEQYF

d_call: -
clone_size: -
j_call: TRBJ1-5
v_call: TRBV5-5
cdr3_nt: TGTGCCAGCAGCCCAGGAGAGCAGCAGCCCCAGCATTTT
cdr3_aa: CASSPGEQQPQHF

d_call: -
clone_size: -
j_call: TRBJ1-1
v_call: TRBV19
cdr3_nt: TGTGCCAGTAGTACGACACCGGGACCTGAAGCTTTCTTT
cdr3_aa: CASSTTPGPEAFF

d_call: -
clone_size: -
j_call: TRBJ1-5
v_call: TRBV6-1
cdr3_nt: TGTGCCAGCAGGGGGACGGTCGTTCAGCCCCAGCATTTT
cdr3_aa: CASRGTVVQPQHF

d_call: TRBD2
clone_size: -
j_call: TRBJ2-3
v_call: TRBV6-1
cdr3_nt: TGTGCCAGCAGTGCCCCAGAACTAGCGGAACCCACAGATACGCAGTATTTT
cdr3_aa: CASSAPELAEPTDTQYF

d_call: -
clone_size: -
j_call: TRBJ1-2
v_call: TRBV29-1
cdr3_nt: TGCAGCGCTCGGGACCGGGGGGACGGCTACACCTTC
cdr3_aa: CSARDRGDGYTF

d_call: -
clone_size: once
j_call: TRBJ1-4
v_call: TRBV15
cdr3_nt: TGTGCCACCAGCAGAGTACCGGGAGGTTATGAAAAACTGTTTTTT
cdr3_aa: CATSRVPGGYEKLFF

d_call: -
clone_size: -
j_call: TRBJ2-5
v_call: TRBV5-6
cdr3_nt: TGTGCCAGCAGCTTGACCGGGTCTAAAGAGACCCAGTACTTC
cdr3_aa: CASSLTGSKETQYF

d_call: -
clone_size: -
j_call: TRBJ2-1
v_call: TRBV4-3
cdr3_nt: TGCGCCAGCAGCCAAGATAGGCAGAACAATGAGCAGTTCTTC
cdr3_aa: CASSQDRQNNEQFF

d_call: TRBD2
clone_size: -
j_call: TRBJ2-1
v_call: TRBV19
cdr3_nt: TGTGCCAGTAGTTGGGGGAGGGCCTCCTACAATGAGCAGTTCTTC
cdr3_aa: CASSWGRASYNEQFF

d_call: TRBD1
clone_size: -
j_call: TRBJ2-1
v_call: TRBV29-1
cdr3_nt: TGCAGCGTCGGACAGGGGATTTACAATGAGCAGTTCTTC
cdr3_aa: CSVGQGIYNEQFF

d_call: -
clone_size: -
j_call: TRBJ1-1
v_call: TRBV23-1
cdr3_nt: TGCGCCAGCCGTCCCATGGACGACACTGAAGCTTTCTTT
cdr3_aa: CASRPMDDTEAFF